The 17 T cell receptor beta chains below come from one sample, sequenced in a study of control samples from healthy donors and cancer patients. Assay: immunoSEQ multiplex PCR; the TCRdb copy retains only in-frame clones and omits some. This sample has 130,000 to 150,000 clones, with 80% to 95% found just once. What was sequenced was blood. Receptors originate from a man younger than 40 in good health.

This rearrangement joins TRBV28 to TRBJ1-5, with D unclear. The CDR3 totals 13 residues. Trimming pared 7 bases from V and 1 base from J, leaving 8 bases between. Per germline, CDR1 MDHEN and CDR2 SYDVKM. This chain's CDR3 is CASTKQSNQPQHF. In DNA, the CDR3 is TGTGCCAGCACCAAACAGAGCAATCAGCCCCAGCATTTT. Full variable domain (outside the CDR3, taken from reference TRBV28 and TRBJ1-5): DVKVTQSSRYLVKRTGEKVFLECVQDMDHENMFWYRQDPGLGLRLIYFSYDVKMKEKGDIPEGYSVSREKKERFSLILESASTNQTSMYLCASTKQSNQPQHFGDGTRLSIL.

The chain has TRBV6-2 or TRBV6-3 and TRBJ2-7, with TRBD1 matching over 8 bases. This CDR3 region has 13 residues. Germline CDR1 reads MNHEY; CDR2 reads SVGEGT. With V trimmed by 4 bases and J by 7 bases, 6 bases remained unmatched. This CDR3 reads CASSSNRGWEQYF. The CDR3 bases are TGTGCCAGCAGTTCGAACAGGGGGTGGGAGCAGTACTTC.

V usage is TRBV7-9 and J usage is TRBJ2-1, with D possibly being TRBD1 (6 bases). Looked up from germline, CDR1 is SEHNR and CDR2 is FQNEAQ (reference sequence). V gave up 5 bases and J gave up 3 bases, with 14 bases separating them. The CDR3 is 15 residues long. CDR3: CASSARTDNYNEQFF. The DNA of the CDR3 is TGTGCCAGCAGCGCGCGGACAGACAACTACAATGAGCAGTTCTTC.

V is TRBV5-1 and J is TRBJ2-1; D remains unclear. The CDR3 is 13 amino acids. V dropped 4 bases and J dropped 7 bases, with 12 bases sitting between them. The germline V gene encodes CDR1 SGHRS and CDR2 YFSETQ. The CDR3 coding sequence is TGCGCCAGCAGCCTTCATGTGGGTAATGAGCAGTTCTTC. This sequence encodes CASSLHVGNEQFF. Using reference TRBV5-1 and TRBJ2-1 for the parts outside the CDR3, the full variable domain is KAGVTQTPRYLIKTRGQQVTLSCSPISGHRSVSWYQQTPGQGLQFLFEYFSETQRNKGNFPGRFSGRQFSNSRSEMNVSTLELGDSALYLCASSLHVGNEQFFGPGTRLTVL.

V gene TRBV9 combines with J gene TRBJ2-2; D is undetermined. Germline CDR1 SGDLS, CDR2 YYNGEE. The ends were cut back, 2 bases at V and 5 bases at J, with 4 bases in the middle. The CDR3 runs 12 residues. CDR3 sequence reads: CASSVSTGELFF. CDR3 sequence (DNA): TGTGCCAGCAGCGTCTCTACCGGGGAGCTGTTTTTT.

V is TRBV28 and J is TRBJ1-1; 7 bases line up with TRBD1. Germline CDR1 reads MDHEN; CDR2 reads SYDVKM. CDR3 length equals 15 residues. V was clipped by 4 bases and J by 0 bases; unmatched bases: 5. The CDR3 sequence: CASSSRGQMNTEAFF. The CDR3 DNA follows: TGTGCCAGCAGTTCAAGGGGACAGATGAACACTGAAGCTTTCTTT.

V is TRBV7-2 and J is TRBJ1-2; TRBD1 is a possible D gene (5 bases). There are 14 residues in the CDR3. Trimming removed 6 bases at V and 3 bases at J, with 14 bases between. Germline assignment: CDR1 SGHTA and CDR2 FQGNSA. The chain's CDR3 is CASSPGQAYYGYTF. The DNA of the CDR3 is TGTGCCAGCAGTCCAGGGCAGGCATACTATGGCTACACCTTC.

This clone was found a few times. J is TRBJ1-4 and V is TRBV29-1, with D perhaps matching TRBD1 (6 bases). Germline-derived CDR1 and CDR2 are SQVTM and ANQGSEA. This CDR3 comprises 15 residues. Deletions cut 2 bases from V and 3 bases from J, with 13 bases between. The CDR3 sequence is CSVEYIGGSNEKLFF. The CDR3 bases are TGCAGCGTTGAATATATAGGGGGGTCTAATGAAAAACTGTTTTTT.

This chain uses TRBV5-6 with TRBJ2-5; 12 bases fit TRBD1. This CDR3 is 16 amino acids long. V shed 6 bases and J 1 base; nucleotides not matched to a gene: 7. Germline V gene data show CDR1 as SGHDT and CDR2 as YYEEEE. CDR3 bases: TGTGCCAGCACCGGAGGGACAGGGGGCCTCCAAGAGACCCAGTACTTC. It encodes CASTGGTGGLQETQYF.

CDR3 nucleotides: TGTGCCAGCCTCCCGGGACAGGGGATTTATAATTCACCCCTCCACTTT. This sequence encodes CASLPGQGIYNSPLHF. The J gene is TRBJ1-6, the V gene TRBV19; 10 nucleotides align to TRBD1. The CDR3 totals 16 residues. Losses at the gene ends were 9 bases for V and 4 bases for J; bases not matched to a gene: 9. Germline V gene sequence: CDR1 LNHDA, CDR2 SQIVND (reference sequence).

The chain has TRBV18 and TRBJ2-1; D might be TRBD2 (5 bases). The CDR3 consists of 13 residues. Germline V lookup: CDR1 KGHSH, CDR2 LQKENI. Trimming removed 6 bases from V and 5 bases from J, with 11 bases in between. The CDR3 reads CASSPPGNNEQFF. The CDR3 DNA is TGTGCCAGCTCCCCTCCGGGAAACAATGAGCAGTTCTTC.

This clone occurred once. This chain uses TRBV19 with TRBJ2-2, with D perhaps assigned TRBD1 or TRBD2 (5 bases each). Trimming pared 3 bases from V and 9 bases from J, leaving 20 bases between. The germline CDR1 and CDR2 sequences are LNHDA and SQIVND (reference sequence). This CDR3 region has 16 residues. The CDR3 region is CASSIPQNPGRRELFF. The CDR3 coding sequence is TGTGCCAGTAGTATTCCTCAAAACCCAGGGAGAAGGGAGCTGTTTTTT.

The V call is TRBV7-9, the J call TRBJ1-1, with TRBD1 matching 8 bases. Germline CDR1 is SEHNR and CDR2 is FQNEAQ (reference sequence). The J segment lost 5 bases and the V segment lost 4 bases, leaving 9 bases of the junction unmatched. The CDR3 sequence is 15 residues long. The CDR3, as DNA: TGTGCCAGCAGCTCCCCGTCAGGGGGCTTGACTGAAGCTTTCTTT. It translates to CASSSPSGGLTEAFF.

This sequence joins TRBV27 and TRBJ1-6; 12 bases map to TRBD1. The CDR3 runs to 14 residues. Trimming took 5 bases from V and 12 from J; bases not matched to a gene: 5. Per germline, CDR1 MNHEY and CDR2 SMNVEV (reference sequence). The CDR3 sequence: CASSPGTGGLPLHF. The CDR3 DNA follows: TGTGCCAGCAGTCCCGGGACAGGGGGCCTACCCCTCCACTTT.

V and J are TRBV4-2 and TRBJ2-1, with 15 bases fitting TRBD2. This CDR3 comprises 23 residues. Germline V gene data show CDR1 as LGHNA and CDR2 as YNFKEQ. Trimming took 0 bases from V and 0 from J; bases not matched to a gene: 15. CDR3 loop: CASSQDISGGTSGRPASYNEQFF. DNA of the CDR3: TGTGCCAGCAGCCAAGATATTTCCGGGGGGACTAGCGGGAGGCCCGCCTCCTACAATGAGCAGTTCTTC.

The chain is built from TRBV9 and TRBJ2-2, with 10 bases matching TRBD2. This CDR3 is 15 amino acids long. After removal of 4 bases from V and 5 bases from J, the junction contained 5 bases not matched to a gene. The V gene's germline CDR1 is SGDLS and CDR2 YYNGEE. This CDR3 reads CASSTTSGKTGELFF. CDR3 nucleotides: TGTGCCAGCAGCACAACTAGCGGGAAGACCGGGGAGCTGTTTTTT.

The chain uses TRBV19 and TRBJ2-5; D unresolved. V lost 1 base to trimming and J lost 5 bases, with 11 bases between them. CDR3 length: 14 amino acids. Germline CDR1 LNHDA, CDR2 SQIVND (reference sequence). The CDR3, as DNA: TGTGCCAGTAGTATAGGTGCAGACGTGGAGACCCAGTACTTC. It is translated as CASSIGADVETQYF. Based on the CDR3 plus reference TRBV19 and TRBJ2-5, the full variable domain is DGGITQSPKYLFRKEGQNVTLSCEQNLNHDAMYWYRQDPGQGLRLIYYSQIVNDFQKGDIAEGYSVSREKKESFPLTVTSAQKNPTAFYLCASSIGADVETQYFGPGTRLLVL.